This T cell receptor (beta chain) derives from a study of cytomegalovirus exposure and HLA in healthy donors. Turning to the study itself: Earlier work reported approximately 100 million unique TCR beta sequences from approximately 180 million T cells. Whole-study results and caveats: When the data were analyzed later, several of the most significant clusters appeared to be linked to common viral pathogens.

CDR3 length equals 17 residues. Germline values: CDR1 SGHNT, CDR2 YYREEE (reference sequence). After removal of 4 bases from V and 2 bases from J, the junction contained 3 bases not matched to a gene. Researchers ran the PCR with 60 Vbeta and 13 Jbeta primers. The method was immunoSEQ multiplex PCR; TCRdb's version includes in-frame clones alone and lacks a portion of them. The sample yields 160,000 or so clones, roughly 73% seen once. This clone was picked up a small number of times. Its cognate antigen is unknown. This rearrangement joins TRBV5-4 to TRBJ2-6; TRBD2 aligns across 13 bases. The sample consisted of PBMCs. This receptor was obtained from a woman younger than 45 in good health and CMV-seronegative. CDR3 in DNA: TGTGCCAGCAGCCCACTAGCGGGGGGGCCTGGGGCCAACGTCCTGACTTTC. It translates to CASSPLAGGPGANVLTF.